Reported below is one T cell receptor (beta chain). Its antigen is currently unknown. The data derive from a study of shared clonotypes between healthy human individuals. Study-wide results and caveats: Larger richness was generally estimated for naive than memory subsets. Sorted-subset samples were not fully sequenced, rarefaction indicated.

Genomic DNA of each subset was evenly split across several immunoSEQ plates. In the authors' workflow: Filtering of immunoSEQ junctional sequences could not match full-length read filtering. Assay: immunoSEQ multiplex PCR; the TCRdb copy retains only in-frame clones and omits some. Clonal size and the V and J genes are those of that table, whereas D and trimming came from the DNA. The repertoire includes roughly 700,000 clones, about 74% of them detected once, and more than 1.5% sits in the top ten. Trimming at V came to 4 bases and at J to 6 bases, leaving 5 bases not matched to a gene. The CDR3 totals 15 residues. From germline, CDR1 is MGHRA and CDR2 YSYEKL.

The gene calls are TRBV4-1 and TRBJ1-5; 11 positions agree with TRBD1. The sequence was collected from a woman in her 30s in good health. Sequences were obtained from memory CD4+ T cells sorted from blood. Specified subset: CD45RA-negative fraction. In nucleotides, the CDR3 is TGCGCCAGCAGCCTCTGGACAGGGGGCGTTCAGCCCCAGCATTTT. It yields the protein CASSLWTGGVQPQHF.